Below, one TCR beta chain is given with its context. The record originates from a study of cytomegalovirus exposure and HLA in healthy donors. The CDR3 extends over 19 amino acids. Trimming removed 5 bases from V and 3 bases from J; junction bases left unmatched: 9. The V gene's germline CDR1 is MNHEY and CDR2 SMNVEV (reference sequence). Sequencing was performed with immunoSEQ multiplex PCR; in TCRdb, only in-frame clones are kept and a portion is missing. The table has tens of thousands of clones, just under 95% seen once. The TCR originated in a man younger than 30 in good health and CMV-seropositive. The chain is built from TRBV27 and TRBJ2-2, with 16 bases that match TRBD2. The sequenced material came from PBMCs. The CDR3 sequence: CASSVPGTSGRADTGELFF. CDR3 DNA: TGTGCCAGCAGTGTACCTGGGACTAGCGGGAGGGCTGACACCGGGGAGCTGTTTTTT.